A selection of T cell receptor beta chains follows, all from one sample in a study of cytomegalovirus exposure and HLA in healthy donors. Produced via immunoSEQ multiplex PCR; TCRdb's table is partial and in-frame only. The sample has around 170,000 clones, more than 65% seen once; the top ten hold 3.5% to 4%. Sequencing was performed on PBMCs. Every receptor here comes from a man aged 50 to 60 in good health and CMV-seronegative. Both conserved end residues are part of each CDR3. The order of the fields is J gene, D gene, clone size, V gene, CDR3 DNA, CDR3 protein. D genes are given only for firm matches. Not all rows give a size; the values are once, few, many and, for expanded clones, a class.

TRBJ2-1 TRBD1 - TRBV7-6 TGTGCCAGCAGCTTACTAGCCGGACAGGGAGGCCATGAGCAGTTCTTC CASSLLAGQGGHEQFF
TRBJ1-2 TRBD1 - TRBV7-9 TGTGCCAGCGCTGGCGACGACAGGGGCAGGGGTGGCTACACCTTC CASAGDDRGRGGYTF
TRBJ2-7 - - TRBV5-6 TGTGCCAGCACCCCTCTCCCAGGGAACTACGAGCAGTACTTC CASTPLPGNYEQYF
TRBJ2-5 - - TRBV6-6 TGTGCCGTCGATGGGGGAGGTGTATACCAAGAGACCCAGTACTTC CAVDGGGVYQETQYF
TRBJ2-7 - - TRBV6-5 TGTGCCAGCAGTTACTATGCTCGGCGGAACGAGCAGTACTTC CASSYYARRNEQYF
TRBJ1-2 - - TRBV27 TGTGCCAGCAGTTTTAGACAGAACTATGGCTACACCTTC CASSFRQNYGYTF
TRBJ1-1 - few TRBV2 TGTGCCAGCAGTGGGGGGGGAGAAGCTTTCTTT CASSGGGEAFF
TRBJ1-6 - - TRBV7-2 TGTGCCAGCAGCTTGGGGGCTGACTATAATTCACCCCTCCACTTT CASSLGADYNSPLHF
TRBJ2-4 - - TRBV7-9 TGTGCCAGCAGCTTATGGGGGGGCGAGAAAAACATTCAGTACTTC CASSLWGGEKNIQYF
TRBJ2-6 - once TRBV5-1 TGCGCCAGCAGCTTGGTCCTCTCTGGGGCCAACGTCCTGACTTTC CASSLVLSGANVLTF
TRBJ2-3 TRBD1 - TRBV18 TGTGCCAGCTCACAACAGGGGAGCACAGATACGCAGTATTTT CASSQQGSTDTQYF
TRBJ2-7 TRBD1 - TRBV5-1 TGCGCCAGCAGCGGGTCCGGGACAGGCGATTTGAAGTACTTC CASSGSGTGDLKYF
TRBJ2-1 TRBD2 - TRBV4-3 TGCGCCAGCAGTTCTAGCGGGGGGTACAATGAGCAGTTCTTC CASSSSGGYNEQFF
TRBJ2-3 TRBD2 - TRBV27 TGTGCCAGCAGTTTAGATAGCGGGGGTCGCACAGATACGCAGTATTTT CASSLDSGGRTDTQYF
TRBJ2-1 TRBD1 - TRBV7-8 TGTGCCAGCAGCTTACGGGACAGGGGATACAATGAGCAGTTCTTC CASSLRDRGYNEQFF
TRBJ1-5 - - TRBV30 TGTGCCTGGAGTGTACCGCGTACCGGAGTTTTTCAGCCCCAGCATTTT CAWSVPRTGVFQPQHF
TRBJ1-2 - - TRBV7-2 TGTGCCAGCAGCCCTCCCGGCAGCGTAGACTATGGCTACACCTTC CASSPPGSVDYGYTF
TRBJ1-1 - - TRBV5-5 TGTGCCAGCAGCTTCGAGACACCAAAAGCTTTCTTT CASSFETPKAFF
TRBJ1-6 TRBD1 - TRBV4-1 TGCGCCAGCAGCCACCCCACAGGGGGGGATTCACCCCTCCACTTT CASSHPTGGDSPLHF
TRBJ1-3 TRBD1 - TRBV9 TGTGCCAGCGGCCTCCCCGGGACAGGGGGCGCCGGAAACACCATATATTTT CASGLPGTGGAGNTIYF
TRBJ1-5 - - TRBV6-5 TGTGCCAGCAGTACCCTGGGGGCGCAGGCTCAGCCCCAGCATTTT CASSTLGAQAQPQHF
TRBJ1-4 - - TRBV5-1 TGCGCCAGCAGCTTGGGACTCGGGAATGAAAAACTGTTTTTT CASSLGLGNEKLFF
TRBJ2-2 - - TRBV7-3 TGTGCCAGCAGAGTGGGACAAAGTACCGGGGAGCTGTTTTTT CASRVGQSTGELFF
TRBJ1-6 - - TRBV7-9 TGTGCCAGCAGCTTCGGGGAGACGAATTCACCCCTCCACTTT CASSFGETNSPLHF